This T cell receptor beta chain was sequenced in a study of blood T cell repertoires in COVID-19. In the study overall: The United States, Italy and Spain were the sources of the acute and convalescent COVID-19 samples.

This CDR3 has 16 residues. The junction had 3 bases not matched to a gene; V was cut back by 0 bases and J by 0 bases. CDR1 and CDR2 from the germline V gene are SGHRS and YFSETQ. As handled by the study authors: Estimation of nucleated cell counts was performed using reference gene primer amplification. Method: immunoSEQ multiplex PCR; TCRdb's copy keeps in-frame clones and lacks some. The D gene and trimming were derived from the DNA, and the V and J assignments and clone size from that table. The sample includes about 250,000 clones, 88% of them seen just once. Seattle's cohort entered during active infection and was followed longitudinally.

This sequence originates from a woman aged 30 to 39 with COVID-19, enrolled during active disease. The chain has TRBV5-1 and TRBJ1-3, with 7 bases lining up with TRBD1. Material for sequencing was peripheral blood. In DNA, the CDR3 is TGCGCCAGCAGCTTGGTAGGGACAGACTCTGGAAACACCATATATTTT. Protein sequence: CASSLVGTDSGNTIYF.